The 9 T cell receptor beta chains listed next were all sequenced from one sample in a study of blood T cell repertoires in COVID-19. Produced via immunoSEQ multiplex PCR; TCRdb's table is partial and in-frame only. Among fewer than 60,000 clones, 80% to 90% were seen once, and the ten largest hold about 6.8%. Sequencing input: peripheral blood. The source of these receptors is an older woman with COVID-19, enrolled during active disease.

In the case of this clone: In the same sample, other DNA sequences code for this CDR3. V and J are TRBV28 and TRBJ2-7, with TRBD1 matching over 7 bases. CDR1 is MDHEN and CDR2 is SYDVKM in the germline V gene. Trimming removed 3 bases from V and 5 bases from J; junction bases left unmatched: 7. CDR3 size: 14 residues. The CDR3 region has the DNA TGTGCCAGCAGTTTTGACAGGGTCGTCGACGAGCAGTACTTC. The encoded protein is CASSFDRVVDEQYF.

This clone was seen only once. The identical CDR3 is also encoded by other nucleotide sequences in the sample. In DNA form, the CDR3 reads TGTGCCTGGAGTGTACGGGGATACGAGCAGTACTTC. This encodes CAWSVRGYEQYF. The chain recombines TRBV30 with TRBJ2-7, with D possibly being TRBD2 (5 bases). The CDR3 length is 12 residues. Deletions cut 0 bases from V and 4 bases from J, with 7 bases between. The germline CDR1 and CDR2 sequences are GTSNPN and SVGIG (reference sequence).

J is TRBJ2-1 and V is TRBV5-5; no clear D gene. Germline V gene lookup returns CDR1 SGHKS and CDR2 YYEKEE (reference sequence). The length of the CDR3 is 16 residues. V was shortened by 1 base and J by 6 bases, with 17 bases between the two germline ends. CDR3 protein: CASSLSFSSAVNEQFF. The DNA of the CDR3 is TGTGCCAGCAGCTTGAGTTTTAGCAGTGCCGTCAATGAGCAGTTCTTC.

On this clone: Mismatch with germline at one junction end may stem from a read error. The chain is built from TRBV4-1 and TRBJ2-5, with TRBD2 identical over 8 bases. The CDR3 length is 16 residues. From germline, CDR1 is MGHRA and CDR2 YSYEKL. CDR3 DNA sequence: TGCGCCAGCAACCAAGATCTCGGGAGGGCCGATGAGACCCAGTACTTC. This codes for CASNQDLGRADETQYF.

The genes are TRBV5-4 and TRBJ2-2; TRBD2 agrees at 7 bases. CDR3 length: 15 amino acids. CDR1 and CDR2 from the germline V gene are SGHNT and YYREEE (reference sequence). After removal of 4 bases from V and 4 bases from J, the junction contained 7 bases not matched to a gene. CDR3 amino acids: CASSGTGLPTGELFF. Here the CDR3 DNA reads TGTGCCAGCAGCGGAACGGGACTACCCACCGGGGAGCTGTTTTTT.

CDR3 loop: CASSHDRGRITNEKLFF. The CDR3 DNA is TGTGCCAGCAGCCACGACAGGGGCCGGATAACTAATGAAAAACTGTTTTTT. The V call is TRBV4-2, the J call TRBJ1-4, with 8 bases aligning to TRBD1. This CDR3 is 17 amino acids long. The germline CDR1 and CDR2 sequences are LGHNA and YNFKEQ. Trimming took 3 bases from V and 1 from J; bases not matched to a gene: 7.

The J gene is TRBJ2-3, the V gene TRBV11-2; D possibly corresponds to TRBD1 (6 bases). This CDR3 is built from 15 residues. Germline lookup yields CDR1 SGHAT and CDR2 FQNNGV. V lost 2 bases and J lost 4, with 13 bases in between. The CDR3 spells CASSLTAGAADTQYF. CDR3 bases: TGTGCCAGCAGCTTAACGGCAGGGGCAGCAGATACGCAGTATTTT.

This chain uses TRBV9 with TRBJ1-4, with a tentative D call TRBD1 (5 bases). Between the trimmed V and J ends, which lost 4 bases and 5 bases, there was a span of 15 bases. The CDR3 runs 15 residues. Germline V lookup: CDR1 SGDLS, CDR2 YYNGEE. CDR3: CASSSPGGGNEKLFF. DNA of the CDR3: TGTGCCAGCAGCAGCCCTGGGGGGGGGAATGAAAAACTGTTTTTT.

J is TRBJ1-1 and V is TRBV7-2; no reliable D call. The germline V gene encodes CDR1 SGHTA and CDR2 FQGNSA. V was trimmed by 2 bases and J by 1 base, leaving 11 bases between them. CDR3 length: 15 amino acids. CDR3 amino acids: CASSLSYPPNTEAFF. The CDR3 DNA sequence: TGTGCCAGCAGCTTATCTTATCCTCCGAACACTGAAGCTTTCTTT.